These 19 T cell receptor beta chains share one sample of origin, sequenced in a study of OX40 agonist ivuxolimab in advanced cancers. The assay was immunoSEQ multiplex PCR, and TCRdb's table has in-frame clones only and misses some. The profile covers some 64,000 clones, with 82% appearing a single time and under 0.65% taken by the ten largest. Source: CD4+ or CD8+ T cells sorted from blood, taken in a trial of the OX40 agonist ivuxolimab. The source is an adult with an advanced solid tumor such as melanoma, head and neck, liver or kidney cancer.

The V call is TRBV6-5, the J call TRBJ2-7, with TRBD2 matching over 9 bases. The V gene end was trimmed by 7 bases and the J gene end by 3 bases; junction bases not matched to a gene: 7. The CDR3 is 14 amino acids. In germline, CDR1 is MNHEY, CDR2 SVGAGI. In DNA, the CDR3 is TGTGCCAGCATGGGCGGGAGGGCCATCTACGAGCAGTACTTC. Its translation is CASMGGRAIYEQYF.

The V and J genes are TRBV29-1 and TRBJ1-4; 9 nucleotides align to TRBD1. The CDR3 consists of 14 residues. The V gene's germline CDR1 is SQVTM and CDR2 ANQGSEA. V lost 6 bases to trimming and J lost 0 bases; unmatched junction nucleotides: 2. The CDR3 DNA is TGCAGCGTCGGGGACAGGGCAACTAATGAAAAACTGTTTTTT. Translated, it gives CSVGDRATNEKLFF.

CDR3: CATSREPPSSYNEQFF. Written as DNA, the CDR3 is TGTGCCACCAGCAGAGAACCTCCGAGCTCCTACAATGAGCAGTTCTTC. The chain recombines TRBV15 with TRBJ2-1; no clear D gene. The ends were cut back, 0 bases at V and 0 bases at J, with 9 bases in the middle. Germline CDR1 and CDR2: LNHNV and YYDKDF (reference sequence). The CDR3 loop spans 16 amino acids.

This clone was seen once. The chain joins TRBV27 to TRBJ2-7; 7 bases match TRBD1. Germline V gives CDR1 MNHEY, CDR2 SMNVEV (reference sequence). The CDR3 length is 13 residues. J was trimmed by 3 bases and V by 5 bases; bases with no gene match: 4. The CDR3 coding sequence is TGTGCCAGCAGTGGACAGGAAAGCTACGAGCAGTACTTC. Its protein product is CASSGQESYEQYF.

The genes are TRBV19 and TRBJ1-4; 8 bases map to TRBD1. With 8 bases clipped from V and 2 bases from J, the junction kept 4 bases outside the gene matches. The CDR3 sequence is 14 residues long. The V gene's germline CDR1 is LNHDA and CDR2 SQIVND (reference sequence). The CDR3 here is CASGQGLTNEKLFF. The CDR3 nucleotides read TGTGCCAGTGGACAGGGTTTGACTAATGAAAAACTGTTTTTT.

This clone was seen more than once but under ten times. The V and J genes are TRBV25-1 and TRBJ2-1; 8 nucleotides align to TRBD1. Germline V gives CDR1 MGHDK, CDR2 SYGVNS. This CDR3 has 18 amino acids. Trimming cost V 1 base and J 2 bases; bases outside gene matches: 10. For the CDR3, the DNA is TGTGCCAGCAGTGAATTCGGCAGGGGGCCAGAGGCCTACAATGAGCAGTTCTTC. The encoded protein is CASSEFGRGPEAYNEQFF.

This clone was detected only a few times. The gene calls are TRBV28 and TRBJ2-1, with a possible D match to TRBD2 (6 bases). This CDR3 has 15 amino acids. Germline lookup yields CDR1 MDHEN and CDR2 SYDVKM. V dropped 4 bases and J dropped 4 bases, with 14 bases sitting between them. CDR3 sequence: CASSSPFSGYNEQFF. Written as DNA, the CDR3 is TGTGCCAGCAGTTCACCATTTAGCGGTTACAATGAGCAGTTCTTC.

The V call is TRBV28, the J call TRBJ1-2; a weak D match, TRBD1 (6 bases). V shed 2 bases and J shed 6 bases, with 10 bases lying between them. This CDR3 is built from 13 residues. Germline V CDR1 and CDR2: MDHEN, SYDVKM. CDR3 nucleotides: TGTGCCAGCAGTTTACCCCCAGGGGATGGCTACACCTTC. The encoded protein is CASSLPPGDGYTF.

The rearrangement links TRBV14 to TRBJ1-6; 7 bases fit TRBD1. CDR1 is SGHDN and CDR2 is FVKESK in the germline V gene. With V trimmed by 3 bases and J by 4 bases, 9 bases remained unmatched. This CDR3 region has 17 residues. CDR3 amino acids: CASSHPSGGPYNSPLHF. The CDR3 DNA reads TGTGCCAGCAGCCACCCGTCAGGGGGGCCGTATAATTCACCCCTCCACTTT. Using reference TRBV14 and TRBJ1-6 for the parts outside the CDR3, the full variable domain is EAGVTQFPSHSVIEKGQTVTLRCDPISGHDNLYWYRRVMGKEIKFLLHFVKESKQDESGMPNNRFLAERTGGTYSTLKVQPAELEDSGVYFCASSHPSGGPYNSPLHFGNGTRLTVT.

V and J are TRBV19 and TRBJ2-2; the D gene is possibly TRBD2 (6 bases). The V end was cut by 7 bases, the J end by 7 bases, with 19 bases between. The CDR3 is 15 amino acids. CDR1 and CDR2 (germline): LNHDA, SQIVND (reference sequence). The CDR3 DNA reads as TGTGCCAGTACCCGGCTCGGGAGCGGAGGCGGGGAGCTGTTTTTT. Encoded protein: CASTRLGSGGGELFF. Filled out from reference TRBV19 and TRBJ2-2, the complete variable domain reads DGGITQSPKYLFRKEGQNVTLSCEQNLNHDAMYWYRQDPGQGLRLIYYSQIVNDFQKGDIAEGYSVSREKKESFPLTVTSAQKNPTAFYLCASTRLGSGGGELFFGEGSRLTVL.

This sequence joins TRBV7-2 and TRBJ2-5; D ambiguous. CDR1 SGHTA and CDR2 FQGNSA come from the germline V gene. The CDR3 has 11 amino acids. Trimming took off 1 base at V and 8 bases at J, with 5 bases between the two ends. The CDR3 protein is CASSLEATQYF. CDR3 nucleotides: TGTGCCAGCAGCTTAGAGGCAACCCAGTACTTC.

Points on this clone: At one of its ends the junction is not consistent with the germline gene, which may arise from a read error. The V call is TRBV7-9, the J call TRBJ2-7; possible D gene TRBD2, 5 bases. CDR1 is SEHNR, CDR2 FQNEAQ, per germline (reference sequence). There are 13 residues in the CDR3. CDR3 protein: CASSLEYGEGRDF. The CDR3 DNA is TGTGCCAGCAGCTTAGAGTACGGAGAGGGCCGGGACTTC.

This clone was detected once. The chain employs TRBV28 and TRBJ2-7, with TRBD2 matching over 7 bases. The germline V gene has CDR1 MDHEN and CDR2 SYDVKM. V lost 8 bases, J lost 4 bases, and 8 bases stayed unmatched. The CDR3 loop spans 13 amino acids. The chain's CDR3 is CASGAGDSYEQYF. The CDR3 coding sequence is TGTGCCAGCGGGGCGGGAGACAGTTACGAGCAGTACTTC.

The V gene is TRBV7-8, the J gene TRBJ2-2; D not resolved. The CDR3 loop spans 14 amino acids. Germline V CDR1 and CDR2: SGHVS, FQNEAQ. The V end was cut by 5 bases, the J end by 1 base, with 8 bases between. The CDR3 sequence is CASSNRWNTGELFF. The CDR3, as DNA: TGTGCCAGCAGCAACCGCTGGAACACCGGGGAGCTGTTTTTT.

The chain combines TRBV15 with TRBJ2-3; 10 nucleotides agree with TRBD2. This CDR3 region has 14 residues. Per germline, CDR1 LNHNV and CDR2 YYDKDF (reference sequence). Trimming took 6 bases from V and 4 from J; bases not matched to a gene: 4. CDR3 sequence reads: CATRPSGSADTQYF. CDR3 DNA: TGTGCCACCAGGCCTAGCGGGAGTGCAGATACGCAGTATTTT.

The V and J genes are TRBV28 and TRBJ2-7; 10 bases agree with TRBD2. Germline CDR1 and CDR2: MDHEN and SYDVKM. This CDR3 has 13 residues. Unmatched junction bases numbered 3, after V lost 7 bases and J lost 3 bases. CDR3 residues: CASTRTSGYEQYF. CDR3 in DNA: TGTGCCAGCACTCGGACTAGCGGCTACGAGCAGTACTTC.

This clone is a singleton in its sample. The chain recombines TRBV5-1 with TRBJ2-1, with D perhaps matching TRBD1 or TRBD2 (5 bases each). Germline lookup yields CDR1 SGHRS and CDR2 YFSETQ. This CDR3 is 17 amino acids long. Trimming left V 4 bases short and J 0 bases short, with 17 bases between. The CDR3 loop reads CASSMGWGSSSYNEQFF. CDR3 DNA sequence: TGCGCCAGCAGCATGGGGTGGGGGTCGAGCTCCTACAATGAGCAGTTCTTC.

This rearrangement joins TRBV7-2 to TRBJ2-3; a possible D gene is TRBD2 (5 bases). Germline V lookup: CDR1 SGHTA, CDR2 FQGNSA. The germline V and J ends were trimmed by 1 base and 0 bases, with 8 bases remaining between them. The CDR3 runs to 15 residues. The CDR3 region has the DNA TGTGCCAGCAGCTTAGAAGGCGGGAGCACAGATACGCAGTATTTT. It translates to CASSLEGGSTDTQYF.

The CDR3 sequence: CASSPRLAGSSYNEQFF. CDR3 sequence (DNA): TGTGCCAGCTCACCGAGACTAGCGGGAAGCTCCTACAATGAGCAGTTCTTC. The V call is TRBV18, the J call TRBJ2-1, with 11 bases fitting TRBD2. The CDR3 is 17 residues long. The J segment lost 0 bases and the V segment lost 3 bases, leaving 4 bases of the junction unmatched. From germline, CDR1 is KGHSH and CDR2 LQKENI.